These 24 T cell receptor beta chains came from one sample sequenced in a study of beta chain features in type 1 diabetes. Notes on the study in general: Type 1 diabetes patients had moderately but significantly shorter TCRB CDR3s in all four CD4+ subsets.

Their antigens are not known. What was sequenced were expressed TCRB transcripts, since all of the isolated RNA had been reverse transcribed. The assay was immunoSEQ multiplex PCR, and TCRdb's table has in-frame clones only and misses some. The table records a few hundred thousand clones, about 15% of them present only once. The sequenced sample consisted of naive CD4+ T cells from blood. These receptors all stem from a young man with type 1 diabetes.

This chain joins TRBV6-6 and TRBJ2-1; TRBD2 matches 7 bases. The junction had 7 bases not matched to a gene; V was cut back by 5 bases and J by 6 bases. CDR3 length equals 14 residues. Germline V CDR1 and CDR2: MNHNY, SVGAGI (reference sequence). The CDR3 reads CASSGREKINEQFF. In nucleotides, the CDR3 is TGTGCCAGCAGTGGGAGGGAAAAGATCAATGAGCAGTTCTTC.

This clone was seen a few times. The CDR3 DNA follows: TGTGCCAGCAGCCACTCACCAGGGCGGGGCGTGTACATGGAGCAGTTCTTC. It encodes CASSHSPGRGVYMEQFF. The chain uses TRBV14 and TRBJ2-1; D is possibly TRBD2 (6 bases). The CDR3 is made up of 17 amino acids. The V end lost 3 bases, the J end lost 10 bases, and 25 bases lay between the germline ends. Germline lookup yields CDR1 SGHDN and CDR2 FVKESK.

The CDR3 reads CASSIDDRGYNEQFF. The CDR3 bases are TGTGCCAGTAGTATAGACGACAGGGGCTACAATGAGCAGTTCTTC. The rearrangement uses TRBV19 and TRBJ2-1, with 8 nucleotides matching TRBD1. The germline V gene has CDR1 LNHDA and CDR2 SQIVND (reference sequence). The CDR3 is 15 amino acids. The V segment lost 0 bases and the J segment 3 bases; nucleotides outside the gene matches: 1. Full variable domain (remainder filled in from reference TRBV19 and TRBJ2-1): DGGITQSPKYLFRKEGQNVTLSCEQNLNHDAMYWYRQDPGQGLRLIYYSQIVNDFQKGDIAEGYSVSREKKESFPLTVTSAQKNPTAFYLCASSIDDRGYNEQFFGPGTRLTVL.

The chain recombines TRBV7-8 with TRBJ2-2; D remains unclear. CDR1 SGHVS and CDR2 FQNEAQ come from the germline V gene. This CDR3 is 16 amino acids long. The V end was cut by 5 bases, the J end by 0 bases, with 13 bases between. CDR3 loop: CASSLTPSANTGELFF. The DNA of the CDR3 is TGTGCCAGCAGCCTGACTCCCTCCGCGAACACCGGGGAGCTGTTTTTT.

This clone was counted a few times. V usage is TRBV7-2 and J usage is TRBJ2-1, with TRBD2 matching 12 bases. Germline V gene lookup returns CDR1 SGHTA and CDR2 FQGNSA. V gave up 0 bases and J gave up 4 bases; unmatched junction bases: 10. This CDR3 has 19 amino acids. The CDR3 DNA follows: TGTGCCAGCAGCTTAGCACGAACCCGACTAGCGGGGGCATACAATGAGCAGTTCTTC. The encoded protein is CASSLARTRLAGAYNEQFF.

The chain employs TRBV5-4 and TRBJ1-6; the match to TRBD1 covers 11 bases. Germline V CDR1 and CDR2: SGHNT, YYREEE (reference sequence). The CDR3 contains 17 residues. V lost 2 bases and J lost 9; bases outside the gene matches: 10. CDR3: CASSLGPGQGAFSPLHF. In DNA form, the CDR3 reads TGTGCCAGCAGCTTAGGACCAGGACAGGGGGCATTTTCACCCCTCCACTTT. The whole variable domain, filled in from reference TRBV5-4 and TRBJ1-6, reads ETGVTQSPTHLIKTRGQQVTLRCSSQSGHNTVSWYQQALGQGPQFIFQYYREEENGRGNFPPRFSGLQFPNYSSELNVNALELDDSALYLCASSLGPGQGAFSPLHFGNGTRLTVT.

The V call is TRBV18, the J call TRBJ2-5; 12 nucleotides agree with TRBD1. Germline CDR1 is KGHSH and CDR2 is LQKENI. The J segment lost 4 bases and the V segment lost 3 bases, leaving 3 bases of the junction unmatched. This CDR3 has 15 residues. As DNA, the CDR3 is TGTGCCAGCTCACCGGGACAGGGGGCGAGAGAGACCCAGTACTTC. Its translation: CASSPGQGARETQYF.

The V and J genes are TRBV28 and TRBJ1-5; 7 bases agree with TRBD1. Germline values: CDR1 MDHEN, CDR2 SYDVKM. The CDR3 sequence is 14 residues long. J lost 9 bases, V lost 6 bases, and 11 bases had no gene match. CDR3 sequence reads: CASSYPEGARPQHF. Here the CDR3 DNA reads TGTGCCAGCAGCTATCCGGAGGGGGCTCGGCCCCAGCATTTT.

This clone was detected a few times. This chain uses TRBV4-2 with TRBJ1-2; possibly TRBD1 for D (6 bases). The V and J ends lost 4 bases and 8 bases respectively, with 14 bases between them. Germline assignment: CDR1 LGHNA and CDR2 YNFKEQ. The CDR3 has 13 amino acids. The CDR3 loop reads CASSPQRGGGYTF. The CDR3 bases are TGTGCCAGCAGCCCCCAGAGGGGGGGAGGCTACACCTTC.

In this sample, this clone turned up a few times. V and J are TRBV5-4 and TRBJ2-5; 7 bases are a match to TRBD1. Germline lookup yields CDR1 SGHNT and CDR2 YYREEE (reference sequence). V trimming: 7 bases; J trimming: 3 bases; junction bases outside the gene matches: 6. CDR3 length: 13 amino acids. The DNA for the CDR3 is TGTGCCAGCTCCGGGACAGAAAAAGAGACCCAGTACTTC. Translation gives CASSGTEKETQYF. The entire variable domain, with the rest obtained from reference TRBV5-4 and TRBJ2-5, is as follows: ETGVTQSPTHLIKTRGQQVTLRCSSQSGHNTVSWYQQALGQGPQFIFQYYREEENGRGNFPPRFSGLQFPNYSSELNVNALELDDSALYLCASSGTEKETQYFGPGTRLLVL.

The chain has TRBV7-2 and TRBJ2-3, with 7 bases identical to TRBD2. V lost 3 bases, J lost 4 bases, and 7 bases stayed unmatched. The CDR3 is 15 residues long. CDR1 and CDR2 from the germline V gene are SGHTA and FQGNSA. Here the CDR3 reads CASSFTSDKADTQYF. The CDR3 DNA is TGTGCCAGCAGCTTTACTAGCGACAAGGCAGATACGCAGTATTTT.

In its sample, this clone was seen a few times. The chain is built from TRBV29-1 and TRBJ1-4, with 10 bases identical to TRBD1. Germline V gene lookup returns CDR1 SQVTM and CDR2 ANQGSEA. V lost 6 bases, J lost 7 bases, and 5 bases stayed unmatched. The CDR3 spans 13 residues. The CDR3 coding sequence is TGCAGCGTCGCCCGGGACAGGGGTGAAAAACTGTTTTTT. This codes for CSVARDRGEKLFF.

The V call is TRBV6-6, the J call TRBJ2-1; 16 nucleotides agree with TRBD2. V trimming: 5 bases; J trimming: 12 bases; junction bases outside the gene matches: 4. Germline CDR1 reads MNHNY; CDR2 reads SVGAGI (reference sequence). This CDR3 is 14 amino acids long. The CDR3 spells CASSPGLAGGRQFF. The CDR3 coding sequence is TGTGCCAGCAGTCCGGGACTAGCGGGAGGGAGGCAGTTCTTC.

The chain recombines TRBV27 with TRBJ2-5, with 8 bases matching TRBD2. This CDR3 spans 16 amino acids. V dropped 5 bases and J dropped 6; count of bases not matched to a gene: 14. Germline loops: CDR1 MNHEY, CDR2 SMNVEV (reference sequence). The CDR3 protein is CASSPSGRRERQTQYF. CDR3 sequence (DNA): TGTGCCAGCAGTCCCAGCGGGAGACGGGAAAGACAGACCCAGTACTTC.

CDR3 sequence (DNA): TGTGCCAGCTCATCGCAGTCTGGCTCGGGGGCAGATACGCAGTATTTT. It encodes CASSSQSGSGADTQYF. This chain links TRBV18 with TRBJ2-3; TRBD2 might be the D (6 bases). This CDR3 has 16 residues. Germline V CDR1 and CDR2: KGHSH, LQKENI. The germline V and J ends were trimmed by 5 bases and 4 bases, with 19 bases remaining between them.

The table lists this clone with a few counts. CDR3 DNA sequence: TGTGCCAGCAGTGTGGGACTAGCGGCCTCCTACGAGCAGTACTTC. This gives the protein CASSVGLAASYEQYF. The V and J genes are TRBV5-6 and TRBJ2-7; 11 bases are shared with TRBD2. The trim removed 5 bases at V and 0 bases at J, leaving 4 bases unmatched. This CDR3 comprises 15 residues. Germline V CDR1 and CDR2: SGHDT, YYEEEE.

This clone was counted only a few times. The chain is built from TRBV6-6 and TRBJ2-2; the match to TRBD1 covers 9 bases. Germline trimming cut 4 bases from V and 4 bases from J; bases unmatched to any gene: 4. The germline V gene has CDR1 MNHNY and CDR2 SVGAGI (reference sequence). This CDR3 region has 15 residues. This chain's CDR3 is CASSFRDRATGELFF. Written as DNA, the CDR3 is TGTGCCAGCAGTTTCCGGGACAGGGCCACCGGGGAGCTGTTTTTT.

On this clone itself: A read error is likely, as this CDR3 ends without the conserved phenylalanine or tryptophan. The DNA is left out, because the CDR3 cannot be placed on it with certainty; the CDR3 is given as TCRdb lists it. The chain uses TRBV20-1 and TRBJ1-1; TRBD1 is the table's D call, not checked against the DNA. Germline V gene sequence: CDR1 DFQATT, CDR2 SNEGSKA (reference sequence). The CDR3 totals 8 residues, both ends included. The CDR3: CSARGQLL.

This clone was seen only a few times. The chain uses TRBV29-1 and TRBJ2-3, with D hard to call. CDR3 length: 14 amino acids. V was cut by 2 bases and J by 1 base, with 10 bases left in between. The germline gives CDR1 SQVTM, CDR2 ANQGSEA. Written as DNA, the CDR3 is TGCAGCGTTGAAACAGTGCACGGCACAGATACGCAGTATTTT. Amino acid sequence: CSVETVHGTDTQYF.

The V gene is TRBV10-3, the J gene TRBJ1-2, with a tentative D call TRBD1 (6 bases). The ends were cut back, 2 bases at V and 2 bases at J, with 6 bases in the middle. CDR3 length: 13 amino acids. Per the germline V gene, CDR1 is ENHRY and CDR2 is SYGVKD. DNA for the CDR3: TGTGCCATCAGTGAGGGACAGAACTATGGCTACACCTTC. Translating it yields CAISEGQNYGYTF.

This CDR3 is CASSQRQGAYEQYF. CDR3 in DNA: TGTGCCAGCTCACAAAGACAGGGGGCCTACGAGCAGTACTTC. The J gene is TRBJ2-7, the V gene TRBV18, with 9 positions matching TRBD1. V shed 4 bases and J 2 bases; nucleotides not matched to a gene: 3. CDR3 size: 14 residues. Germline CDR1 KGHSH, CDR2 LQKENI. The full variable domain, completed using reference TRBV18 and TRBJ2-7, is NAGVMQNPRHLVRRRGQEARLRCSPMKGHSHVYWYRQLPEEGLKFMVYLQKENIIDESGMPKERFSAEFPKEGPSILRIQQVVRGDSAAYFCASSQRQGAYEQYFGPGTRLTVT.

The chain employs TRBV5-1 and TRBJ2-3; 7 bases fit TRBD2. The CDR3 runs to 14 residues. Trimming took 3 bases from V and 2 from J; bases not matched to a gene: 3. Germline lookup yields CDR1 SGHRS and CDR2 YFSETQ. The CDR3 sequence: CASSSSGTTDTQYF. DNA of the CDR3: TGCGCCAGCAGCTCCAGCGGGACCACAGATACGCAGTATTTT.

This clone was detected only a few times. J is TRBJ2-1 and V is TRBV29-1, with 9 bases lining up with TRBD2. Losses at the gene ends were 6 bases for V and 0 bases for J; bases not matched to a gene: 3. This CDR3 is built from 14 residues. In germline, CDR1 is SQVTM, CDR2 ANQGSEA. The CDR3 loop reads CSVGSGSSYNEQFF. The CDR3, as DNA: TGCAGCGTGGGTAGCGGGAGCTCCTACAATGAGCAGTTCTTC.

This clone was counted between two and nine times. The chain combines TRBV6-6 with TRBJ1-2; 8 nucleotides line up with TRBD1. V dropped 6 bases and J dropped 7; count of bases not matched to a gene: 7. CDR1 and CDR2 (germline): MNHNY, SVGAGI (reference sequence). The CDR3 extends over 13 amino acids. The CDR3, as DNA: TGTGCCAGCAGGGGACAGGCTGTTGGTGGCTACACCTTC. Translating it yields CASRGQAVGGYTF.